The clone carrying this T cell receptor beta chain was picked up a small number of times. The CDR3 has 16 residues. Germline V gives CDR1 LNHDA, CDR2 SQIVND (reference sequence). The V end lost 3 bases, the J end lost 0 bases, and 14 bases lay between the germline ends. The data were taken from a study of blood T cell repertoires in COVID-19. Overall study: From the United States, Italy and Spain came samples of acute and convalescent COVID-19.

How the authors handled the data: Researchers report that nucleated cell counts were estimated from reference gene primer amplification. Profiled with immunoSEQ multiplex PCR; TCRdb holds only in-frame clones, not every one. V, J and clone size were drawn from that table, and D and trimming were deduced from the DNA. In the table there are about 49,000 clones, approximately 91% of which are singletons. This chain connects TRBV19 to TRBJ1-1; D gene ambiguous. This clonotype originated in a human donor in a cohort sampled during active COVID-19. The sequenced sample consisted of peripheral blood. The CDR3 reads CASSIWEGLMNTEAFF. The CDR3 region has the DNA TGTGCCAGTAGTATCTGGGAGGGTCTTATGAACACTGAAGCTTTCTTT.